This T cell receptor (beta chain) emerged from a study of T cells in placental villitis. In terms of the full investigation: Two control placentae came from preterm deliveries but showed no significant pathology on examination. Placental TCR-beta repertoires were compared across villitis of unknown etiology, gestational-age-matched unaffected controls, and infectious villitis in order to test an allograft-versus-infection hypothesis.

Overall results and qualifications from the work: Higher clonality was observed in villitis of unknown etiology placentae than in controls (median around 0.06 versus 0.006, p=0.0025), a finding indicative of clonal expansion. Because the paraffin blocks included small amounts of decidua, some of the captured T cells, particularly in controls, may have been decidual rather than villous infiltrates. Sequencing bulk tissue made it impossible to distinguish helper, regulatory or cytotoxic T cells or to tell maternal from fetal T cells, and the approach excluded gamma-delta receptors. CMV-specific clone frequencies were higher in infectious CMV cases than in villitis of unknown etiology (about 0.0099 vs 0.0011), and the villitis of unknown etiology frequencies did not differ from those of controls.

Amplification of TCR-beta CDR3 regions from genomic DNA was performed with the immunoSEQ v4 bias-controlled multiplex PCR assay, which was run blinded to group allocation. To estimate the quantities of nucleated cells and T cells in each sample, reference gene primers were included together with the TCR-beta primers. Sequencing of the libraries was performed on an Illumina MiSeq with a 100-cycle paired-end protocol. The study's own analysis went as follows. Diversity and richness were calculated in immunoSEQ Analyzer software, with richness determined by iChao1 and clonality derived from Pielou evenness and Shannon diversity (0-1, with higher values meaning less diverse). CDR3 amino acid sequences together with their V/J genes were searched in VDJdb for CMV, EBV and influenza A specificities using confidence 3 and substitution 2. The Morisita-Horn index was used to assess TCR-beta amino acid clonotype overlap between villitis of unknown etiology, infectious villitis and control repertoires. TCRdb stores this immuneACCESS table with in-frame sequences only. Part of the clones is absent; in the studies checked, under half of the shortfall reflects unresolved V genes, and no reason is known for the rest. The D gene and trimming were derived from the DNA, and the V and J assignments and clone size from that table. A total of about 240 clones appear in this sample, 95% to 98% of them only once. The ten largest make up under 9% of the sample.

Ten or so placentae without villitis served as controls and were matched to the villitis of unknown etiology cases on gestational age at delivery. Placentae were collected after delivery and underwent gross and histological evaluation before archival tissue selection. Five 10-micron scrolls were cut from each FFPE block, and DNA was then isolated using the AllPrep DNA/RNA FFPE Tissue kit. NanoDrop was used to check DNA concentration and purity, while a Bioanalyzer was used to assess RNA quality. This clone was picked up one time. Its antigen remains undetermined. Base qualities are missing; no much larger clone stands one base away. The sample comprised placental tissue containing maternal and fetal cells. The sequence was collected from a human donor in good health; the placental T cells may come from both mother and fetus.

The DNA sequence reads TGTGCCAGCAGTTTTCTTGTCCGCAACACCGGGGAGCTGTTTTTT. This gives the protein CASSFLVRNTGELFF. The V gene is TRBV28 and the J gene is TRBJ2-2, with no D gene named confidently. The CDR3 runs 15 amino acids, cysteine and phenylalanine included. The CDR3 DNA has 45 bases and is translated from base 1. Sequences MDHEN (CDR1) and SYDVKM (CDR2) are obtained from the germline V gene. The germline ends are 10 bases apart after V is trimmed by 3 bases and J by 2 bases.